This T cell receptor (beta chain) emerged from a study of T cells after yellow fever vaccination. One entry per CDR3 protein, called by TCRdb with MiXCR from the 5' RACE reads. Here the sample spans some 560,000 distinct CDR3 sequences, 17% being singletons. The ends lost 0 bases at V and 3 bases at J; junction bases unmatched: 18. CDR3 length: 20 amino acids. CDR1 and CDR2 from the germline V gene are LGHNA and YNFKEQ. This receptor was obtained from a man between 18 and 29 years old who received the YFV17D yellow fever vaccine. Specimen: PBMCs, collected 4 to 5 days after the first yellow fever vaccination. This chain uses TRBV4-2 with TRBJ1-1; 8 bases match TRBD1. The CDR3 sequence: CASSQELFPGQGGEDTEAFF. The DNA of the CDR3 is TGTGCCAGCAGCCAAGAACTCTTCCCTGGACAGGGAGGAGAGGACACTGAAGCTTTCTTT.